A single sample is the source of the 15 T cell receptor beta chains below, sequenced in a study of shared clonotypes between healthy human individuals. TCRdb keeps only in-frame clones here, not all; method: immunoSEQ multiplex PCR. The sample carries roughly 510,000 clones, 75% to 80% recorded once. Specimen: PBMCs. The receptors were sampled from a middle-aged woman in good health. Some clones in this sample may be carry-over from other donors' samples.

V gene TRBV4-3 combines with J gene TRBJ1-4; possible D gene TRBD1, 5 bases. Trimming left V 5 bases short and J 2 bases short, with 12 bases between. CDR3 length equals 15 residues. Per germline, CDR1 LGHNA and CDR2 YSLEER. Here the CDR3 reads CASSDYRGTNEKLFF. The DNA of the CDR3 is TGCGCCAGCAGCGACTACCGGGGGACTAATGAAAAACTGTTTTTT.

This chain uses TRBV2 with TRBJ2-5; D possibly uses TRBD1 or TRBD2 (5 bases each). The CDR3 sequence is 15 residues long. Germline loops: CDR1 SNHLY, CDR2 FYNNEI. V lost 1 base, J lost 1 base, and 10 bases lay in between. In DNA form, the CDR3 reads TGTGCCAGCAGTGAAGAGGGGACCCCCCAAGAGACCCAGTACTTC. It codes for CASSEEGTPQETQYF.

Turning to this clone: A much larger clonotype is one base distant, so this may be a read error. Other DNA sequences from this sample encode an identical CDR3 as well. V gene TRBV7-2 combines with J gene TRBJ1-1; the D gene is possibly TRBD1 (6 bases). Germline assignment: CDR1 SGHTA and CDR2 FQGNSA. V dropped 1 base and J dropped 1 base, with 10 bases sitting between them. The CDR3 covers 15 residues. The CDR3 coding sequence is TGTGCCAGCAGCTTAGGAGACAGGAGGAACACTGAAGCTTTCTTT. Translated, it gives CASSLGDRRNTEAFF.

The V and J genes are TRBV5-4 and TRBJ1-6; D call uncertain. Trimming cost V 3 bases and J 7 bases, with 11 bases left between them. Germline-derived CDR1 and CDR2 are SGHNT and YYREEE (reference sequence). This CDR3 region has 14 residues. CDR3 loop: CASSYETQNSPLHF. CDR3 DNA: TGTGCCAGCAGCTACGAGACACAAAATTCACCCCTCCACTTT.

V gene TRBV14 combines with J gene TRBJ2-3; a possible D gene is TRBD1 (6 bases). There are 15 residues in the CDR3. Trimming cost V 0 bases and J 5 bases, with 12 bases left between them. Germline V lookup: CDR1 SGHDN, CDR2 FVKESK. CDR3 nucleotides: TGTGCCAGCAGCCAAGATCCCGGGACAAGAGATACGCAGTATTTT. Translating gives CASSQDPGTRDTQYF.

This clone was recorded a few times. The CDR3 reads CASSQQGATQYF. In DNA, the CDR3 is TGTGCCAGCAGCCAACAGGGAGCGACCCAGTACTTC. The chain joins TRBV14 to TRBJ2-5, with D perhaps assigned TRBD1 or TRBD2 (5 bases each). V was trimmed by 2 bases and J by 7 bases, leaving 8 bases between them. CDR1 SGHDN and CDR2 FVKESK come from the germline V gene. The CDR3 runs to 12 residues.

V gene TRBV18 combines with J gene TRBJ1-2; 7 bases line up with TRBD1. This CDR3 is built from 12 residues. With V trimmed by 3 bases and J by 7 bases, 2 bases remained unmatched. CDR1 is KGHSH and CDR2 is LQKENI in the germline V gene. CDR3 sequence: CASSPQGGGYTF. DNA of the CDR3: TGTGCCAGCTCACCGCAGGGGGGTGGCTACACCTTC. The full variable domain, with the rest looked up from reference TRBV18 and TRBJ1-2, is NAGVMQNPRHLVRRRGQEARLRCSPMKGHSHVYWYRQLPEEGLKFMVYLQKENIIDESGMPKERFSAEFPKEGPSILRIQQVVRGDSAAYFCASSPQGGGYTFGSGTRLTVV.

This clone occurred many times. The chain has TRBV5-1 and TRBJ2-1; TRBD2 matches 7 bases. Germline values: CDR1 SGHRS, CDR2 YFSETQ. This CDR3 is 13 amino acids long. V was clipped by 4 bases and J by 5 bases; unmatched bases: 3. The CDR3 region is CASSQGLDNEQFF. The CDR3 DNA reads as TGCGCCAGCAGCCAAGGACTAGACAATGAGCAGTTCTTC.

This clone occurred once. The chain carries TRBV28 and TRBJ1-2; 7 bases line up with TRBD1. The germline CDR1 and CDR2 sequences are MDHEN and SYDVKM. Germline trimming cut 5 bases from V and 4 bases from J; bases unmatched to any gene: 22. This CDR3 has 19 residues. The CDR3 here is CASSPHWGQLLTGTYGYTF. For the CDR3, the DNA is TGTGCCAGCAGTCCCCACTGGGGACAGCTCTTAACCGGAACCTATGGCTACACCTTC.

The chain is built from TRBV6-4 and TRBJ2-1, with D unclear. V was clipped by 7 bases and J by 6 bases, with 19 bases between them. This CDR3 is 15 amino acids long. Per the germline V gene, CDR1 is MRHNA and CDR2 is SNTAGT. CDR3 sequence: CASTDLPPRFNEQFF. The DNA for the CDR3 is TGTGCCAGCACCGACCTCCCCCCAAGATTCAATGAGCAGTTCTTC.

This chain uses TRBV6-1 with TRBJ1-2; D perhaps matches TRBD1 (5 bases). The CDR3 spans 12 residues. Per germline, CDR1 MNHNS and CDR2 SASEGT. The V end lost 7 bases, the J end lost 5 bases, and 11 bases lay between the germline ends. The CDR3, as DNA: TGTGCCAGCACCGACAGCGATTATGGCTACACCTTC. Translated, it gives CASTDSDYGYTF.

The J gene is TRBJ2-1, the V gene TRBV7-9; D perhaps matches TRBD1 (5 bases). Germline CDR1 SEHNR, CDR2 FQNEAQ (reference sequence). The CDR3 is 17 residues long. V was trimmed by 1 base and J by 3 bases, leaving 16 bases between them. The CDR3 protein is CASSLDPTVSYYNEQFF. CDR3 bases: TGTGCCAGCAGCTTAGATCCGACAGTAAGTTACTACAATGAGCAGTTCTTC.

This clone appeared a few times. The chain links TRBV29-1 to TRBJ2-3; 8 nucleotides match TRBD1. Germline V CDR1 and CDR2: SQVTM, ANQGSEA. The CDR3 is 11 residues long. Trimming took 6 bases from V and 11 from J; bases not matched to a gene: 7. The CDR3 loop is CSVDRAFGQYF. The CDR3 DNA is TGCAGCGTGGACAGGGCGTTTGGGCAGTATTTT.

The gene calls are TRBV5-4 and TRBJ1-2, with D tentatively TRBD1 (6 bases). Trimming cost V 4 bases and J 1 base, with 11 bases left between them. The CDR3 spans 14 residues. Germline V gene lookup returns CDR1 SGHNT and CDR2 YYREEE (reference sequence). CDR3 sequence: CASSTLGGNYGYTF. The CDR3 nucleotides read TGTGCCAGCAGCACCTTAGGGGGTAACTATGGCTACACCTTC.

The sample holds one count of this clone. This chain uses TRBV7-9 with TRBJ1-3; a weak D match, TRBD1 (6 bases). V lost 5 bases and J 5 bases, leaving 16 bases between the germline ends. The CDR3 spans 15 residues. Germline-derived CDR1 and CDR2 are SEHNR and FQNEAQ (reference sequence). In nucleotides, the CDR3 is TGTGCCAGCAGCCCCCAGGGGTCATCCCGAAACACCATATATTTT. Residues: CASSPQGSSRNTIYF. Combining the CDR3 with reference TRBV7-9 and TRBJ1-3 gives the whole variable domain DTGVSQNPRHKITKRGQNVTFRCDPISEHNRLYWYRQTLGQGPEFLTYFQNEAQLEKSRLLSDRFSAERPKGSFSTLEIQRTEQGDSAMYLCASSPQGSSRNTIYFGEGSWLTVV.